These 5 T cell receptor beta chains originate from one sample sequenced in a study of a mutant IDH1 vaccine in newly diagnosed glioma. Assay: immunoSEQ multiplex PCR; the TCRdb copy retains only in-frame clones and omits some. The data show around 53,000 clones, around 86% seen once. Time point denoted: baseline, week 1 (first vaccination visit). The treatment was: pre-vaccination baseline after standard-of-care therapy. Source: PBMCs, taken from a glioma patient treated with radiotherapy, temozolomide or both. Source of these receptors: a man aged 40-49 years with glioma.

The rearrangement uses TRBV27 and TRBJ2-7, with 10 bases matching TRBD1. The CDR3 extends over 13 amino acids. Germline values: CDR1 MNHEY, CDR2 SMNVEV (reference sequence). The trim removed 7 bases at V and 3 bases at J, leaving 3 bases unmatched. The CDR3 is CASTRTGGYEQYF. Here the CDR3 DNA reads TGTGCCAGCACCAGGACAGGGGGCTACGAGCAGTACTTC.

This clone showed up just once. V and J are TRBV25-1 and TRBJ2-5; TRBD1 or TRBD2 may be the D gene (5 bases each). The CDR3 spans 14 residues. Germline CDR1 is MGHDK and CDR2 is SYGVNS. Trimming took off 2 bases at V and 1 base at J, with 8 bases between the two ends. CDR3 coding DNA: TGTGCCAGCAGTGAAGGGGGTTCCCAAGAGACCCAGTACTTC. It yields the protein CASSEGGSQETQYF.

Only one count was recorded for this clone. The V and J genes are TRBV18 and TRBJ2-5; TRBD1 agrees at 7 bases. The CDR3 extends over 13 amino acids. Germline-derived CDR1 and CDR2 are KGHSH and LQKENI. The V segment lost 6 bases and the J segment 4 bases; nucleotides outside the gene matches: 5. Here the CDR3 reads CASSLQGSETQYF. The CDR3 coding sequence is TGTGCCAGCTCTCTACAGGGGTCAGAGACCCAGTACTTC.

The rearrangement uses TRBV5-1 and TRBJ1-1; 8 positions agree with TRBD1. V shed 5 bases and J 5 bases; nucleotides not matched to a gene: 5. CDR1 and CDR2 (germline): SGHRS, YFSETQ. The CDR3 runs to 13 residues. Here the CDR3 reads CASRVQGETEAFF. CDR3 coding DNA: TGCGCCAGCAGGGTACAGGGGGAGACTGAAGCTTTCTTT.

The chain links TRBV7-2 to TRBJ2-3; D ambiguous. The CDR3 spans 15 residues. Germline CDR1 reads SGHTA; CDR2 reads FQGNSA. The germline V and J ends were trimmed by 3 bases and 0 bases, with 10 bases remaining between them. The CDR3 DNA is TGTGCCAGCAGCTTGGAAGGAAGCAGCACAGATACGCAGTATTTT. Protein product: CASSLEGSSTDTQYF.